The next 10 T cell receptor beta chains were all read from a single sample in a study of blood T cell repertoires in COVID-19. Measured with immunoSEQ multiplex PCR; TCRdb has only the in-frame clones, and not every one. In the table there are about 220,000 clones, roughly nine tenths of which are singletons. The sample comprised PBMCs or T cells enriched from blood (not recorded which). The receptors stem from a woman between 18 and 29 years old in a cohort exposed to, infected with or recovered from COVID-19 (not recorded which).

This clone was observed a few times. This chain connects TRBV5-1 to TRBJ1-6; 8 bases match TRBD1. V was pared by 4 bases and J by 2 bases, with 2 bases of the junction left unmatched. This CDR3 is 15 amino acids long. Germline-derived CDR1 and CDR2 are SGHRS and YFSETQ. The CDR3 is CASSPGQAYNSPLHF. CDR3 DNA sequence: TGCGCCAGCAGCCCGGGACAGGCCTATAATTCACCCCTCCACTTT.

The rearrangement links TRBV3-1 (or the pseudogene TRBV3-2) to TRBJ2-7; TRBD1 matches 7 bases. CDR3 length: 13 amino acids. The germline CDR1 and CDR2 sequences are LGHDT and YNNKEL (reference sequence). The V gene end was trimmed by 4 bases and the J gene end by 3 bases; junction bases not matched to a gene: 3. The CDR3 region has the DNA TGTGCCAGCAGCCTCCGGGACAGCTACGAGCAGTACTTC. Amino acid sequence: CASSLRDSYEQYF.

The genes are TRBV3-1 (or the pseudogene TRBV3-2) and TRBJ2-3, with D hard to call. From germline, CDR1 is LGHDT and CDR2 YNNKEL (reference sequence). The CDR3 has 14 amino acids. Trimming pared 5 bases from V and 2 bases from J, leaving 11 bases between. The CDR3 DNA is TGTGCCAGCAGCACTTATCAAACCACAGATACGCAGTATTTT. It translates to CASSTYQTTDTQYF.

This clone was picked up a small number of times. The rearrangement joins TRBV11-3 to TRBJ2-7; 7 bases are a match to TRBD1. The V gene's germline CDR1 is SGHNT and CDR2 YENEEA. The CDR3 extends over 15 amino acids. Losses at the gene ends were 0 bases for V and 0 bases for J; bases not matched to a gene: 2. In nucleotides, the CDR3 is TGTGCCAGCAGCTTAGAGGCAGGGGGCTCCTACGAGCAGTACTTC. Its protein product is CASSLEAGGSYEQYF.

The chain employs TRBV6-1 and TRBJ2-3; D not certain. There are 15 residues in the CDR3. V lost 2 bases to trimming and J lost 1 base, with 10 bases between them. Germline V gene data show CDR1 as MNHNS and CDR2 as SASEGT. CDR3 region: CASSEYFAGTDTQYF. CDR3 nucleotides: TGTGCCAGCAGTGAATATTTTGCAGGCACAGATACGCAGTATTTT.

The chain employs TRBV6-2 or TRBV6-3 and TRBJ1-5; D gene ambiguous. CDR1 MNHEY and CDR2 SVGEGT come from the germline V gene. There are 14 residues in the CDR3. V was trimmed by 2 bases and J by 6 bases, leaving 11 bases between them. In nucleotides, the CDR3 is TGTGCCAGCAGTTACGCGTTCGGTGGTCAGCCCCAGCATTTT. It translates to CASSYAFGGQPQHF.

The chain has TRBV7-9 and TRBJ1-2, with D hard to call. Trimming removed 5 bases from V and 7 bases from J, with 20 bases in between. Per germline, CDR1 SEHNR and CDR2 FQNEAQ (reference sequence). This CDR3 has 15 amino acids. The CDR3 region is CASSPSASQAGGYTF. CDR3 in DNA: TGTGCCAGCAGCCCCTCGGCCAGTCAGGCGGGTGGCTACACCTTC.

CDR3 sequence reads: CASSSPPGLADTQYF. In DNA, the CDR3 is TGCGCCAGCAGCTCCCCACCGGGTCTGGCGGATACGCAGTATTTT. The rearrangement links TRBV5-1 to TRBJ2-3; D remains unclear. The length of the CDR3 is 15 residues. The germline CDR1 and CDR2 sequences are SGHRS and YFSETQ. The V end lost 3 bases, the J end lost 6 bases, and 17 bases lay between the germline ends.

The genes are TRBV7-2 and TRBJ1-6; D unclear. Deletions cut 0 bases from V and 3 bases from J, with 3 bases between. The CDR3 length is 14 residues. The germline V gene encodes CDR1 SGHTA and CDR2 FQGNSA. DNA of the CDR3: TGTGCCAGCAGCTTAGCCGTCTATAATTCACCCCTCCACTTT. This gives the protein CASSLAVYNSPLHF.

The rearrangement links TRBV2 to TRBJ2-1, with D possibly TRBD2 on 6 matching bases. In germline, CDR1 is SNHLY, CDR2 FYNNEI. The CDR3 contains 16 residues. V lost 5 bases and J lost 4, with 18 bases in between. The CDR3 region has the DNA TGTGCCAGCAGTCTTACCGGGAGCCCGTTATACAATGAGCAGTTCTTC. As protein: CASSLTGSPLYNEQFF.